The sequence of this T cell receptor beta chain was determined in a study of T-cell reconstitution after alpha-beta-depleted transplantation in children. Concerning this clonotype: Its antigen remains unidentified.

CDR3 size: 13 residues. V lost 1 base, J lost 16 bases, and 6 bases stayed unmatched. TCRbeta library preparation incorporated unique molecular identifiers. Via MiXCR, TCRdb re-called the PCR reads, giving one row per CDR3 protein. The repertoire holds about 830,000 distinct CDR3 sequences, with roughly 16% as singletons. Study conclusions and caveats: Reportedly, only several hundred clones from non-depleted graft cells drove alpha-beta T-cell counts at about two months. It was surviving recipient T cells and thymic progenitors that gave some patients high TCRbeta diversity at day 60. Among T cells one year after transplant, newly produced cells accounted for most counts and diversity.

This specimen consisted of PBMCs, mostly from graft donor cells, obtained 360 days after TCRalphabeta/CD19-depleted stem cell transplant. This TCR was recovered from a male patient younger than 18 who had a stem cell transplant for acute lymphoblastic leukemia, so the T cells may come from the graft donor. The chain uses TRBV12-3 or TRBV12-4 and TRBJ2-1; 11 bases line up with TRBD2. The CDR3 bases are TGTGCCAGCAGTTTAGTGGCTAGCGGGAGGTGTTTCTTC. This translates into CASSLVASGRCFF.